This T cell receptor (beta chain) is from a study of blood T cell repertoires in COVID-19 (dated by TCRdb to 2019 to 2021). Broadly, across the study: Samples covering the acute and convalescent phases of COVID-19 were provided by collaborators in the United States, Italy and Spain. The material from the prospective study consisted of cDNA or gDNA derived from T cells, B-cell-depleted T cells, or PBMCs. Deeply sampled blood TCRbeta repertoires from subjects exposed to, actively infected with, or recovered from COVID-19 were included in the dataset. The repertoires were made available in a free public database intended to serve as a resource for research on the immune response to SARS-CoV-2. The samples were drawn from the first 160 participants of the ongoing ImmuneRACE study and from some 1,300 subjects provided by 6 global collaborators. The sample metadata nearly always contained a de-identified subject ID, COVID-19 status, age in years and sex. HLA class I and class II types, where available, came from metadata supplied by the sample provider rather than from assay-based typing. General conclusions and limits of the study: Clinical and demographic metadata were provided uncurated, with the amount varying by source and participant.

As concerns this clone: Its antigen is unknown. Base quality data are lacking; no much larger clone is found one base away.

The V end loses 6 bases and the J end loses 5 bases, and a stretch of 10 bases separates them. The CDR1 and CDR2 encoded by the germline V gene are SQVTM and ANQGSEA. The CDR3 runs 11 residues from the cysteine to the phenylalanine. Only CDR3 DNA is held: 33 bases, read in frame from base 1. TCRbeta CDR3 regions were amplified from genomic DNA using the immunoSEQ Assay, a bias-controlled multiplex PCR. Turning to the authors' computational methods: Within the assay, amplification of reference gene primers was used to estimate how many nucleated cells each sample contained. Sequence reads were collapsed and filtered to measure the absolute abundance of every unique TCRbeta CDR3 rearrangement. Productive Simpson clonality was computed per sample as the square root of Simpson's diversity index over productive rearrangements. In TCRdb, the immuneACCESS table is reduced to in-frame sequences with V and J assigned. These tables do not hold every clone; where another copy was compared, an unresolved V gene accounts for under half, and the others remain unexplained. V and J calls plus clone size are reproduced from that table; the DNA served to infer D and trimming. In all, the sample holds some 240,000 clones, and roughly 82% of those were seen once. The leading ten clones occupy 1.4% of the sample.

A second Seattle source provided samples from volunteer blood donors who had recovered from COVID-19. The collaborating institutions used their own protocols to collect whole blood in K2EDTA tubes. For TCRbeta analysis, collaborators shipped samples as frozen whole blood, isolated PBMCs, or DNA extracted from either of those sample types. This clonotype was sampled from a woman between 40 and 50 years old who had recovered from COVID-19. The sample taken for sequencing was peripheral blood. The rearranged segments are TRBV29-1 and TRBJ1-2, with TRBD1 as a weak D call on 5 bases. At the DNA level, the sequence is TGCAGCGTCGCCGGGGGATATGGCTACACCTTC. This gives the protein CSVAGGYGYTF.